This TCR beta chain was sequenced in a study of OX40 agonist ivuxolimab in advanced cancers. Study details: Given to patients was ivuxolimab, an agonistic anti-OX40 (CD134) antibody. Intravenous ivuxolimab was administered to patients every 2 weeks at 0.01 to 10 mg/kg.

The study, taken as a whole, reports: Antigen targets of the expanded peripheral T cells went undetermined. At 0.1 to 3.0 mg/kg, clonal expansion of CD4+ and CD8+ blood T cells had occurred by week 6.

Regarding this clone: Its target is not known.

This CDR3 is built from 15 residues. CDR1 is MDHEN, CDR2 SYDVKM, per germline. The V and J ends lost 6 bases and 3 bases respectively, with 18 bases between them. Produced via immunoSEQ multiplex PCR; TCRdb's table is partial and in-frame only. The data contain about 56,000 clones, 65% to 85% of them seen just once; the ten biggest clones take up approximately 2.8%. The rearrangement joins TRBV28 to TRBJ2-7; D is ambiguous. The TCR sequence derives from an adult with an advanced solid tumor such as melanoma, head and neck, liver or kidney cancer. The sequences come from CD4+ or CD8+ T cells sorted from blood, collected in a trial of the OX40 agonist ivuxolimab. The DNA of the CDR3 is TGTGCCAGCAGCGACCGCTTGCGGCAAGGCTACGAGCAGTACTTC. Amino acids: CASSDRLRQGYEQYF.